The clone carrying this T cell receptor beta chain was found a few times. The data stem from a study of response to subunit inactivated influenza vaccine. The CDR3 has 18 amino acids. J lost 0 bases, V lost 5 bases, and 12 bases had no gene match. Germline V gene lookup returns CDR1 SGHAT and CDR2 FQNNGV. Via MiXCR, TCRdb re-called the RT-PCR reads, giving one row per CDR3 protein. Of about 520,000 distinct CDR3 sequences in the sample, approximately 7.7% were seen once. This sequence was found in a man aged 50-75 years who received an inactivated influenza vaccine. Sequenced material: PBMCs from blood, taken approximately 25 months after vaccination. V gene TRBV11-2 combines with J gene TRBJ2-1; 8 bases agree with TRBD2. CDR3 coding DNA: TGTGCCAGCAGCCGACCGAAAGCGGGAGTAAGCTCCTACAATGAGCAGTTCTTC. Protein product: CASSRPKAGVSSYNEQFF.